These T cell receptor beta chains were read from a single sample in a study of OX40 agonist ivuxolimab in advanced cancers. The assay was immunoSEQ multiplex PCR, and TCRdb's table has in-frame clones only and misses some. The data hold some 69,000 clones, with about 80% observed a single time. The source material was CD4+ or CD8+ T cells sorted from blood, sampled in a trial of the OX40 agonist ivuxolimab. The receptor set was obtained from an adult with an advanced solid tumor such as melanoma, head and neck, liver or kidney cancer. CDR3s include the opening cysteine and the closing phenylalanine or tryptophan. Each record gives: D gene, V gene, clone size, J gene, CDR3 protein, CDR3 DNA. D genes are given only for firm matches. A row's size may be missing; if present it is once, few, many or a size class.

-,TRBV21-1,-,TRBJ1-5,CASSKLVVGESNQPQHF,TGTGCCAGCAGCAAATTAGTGGTTGGGGAAAGCAATCAGCCCCAGCATTTT
-,TRBV5-1,-,TRBJ2-1,CASSLGGADNEQFF,TGCGCCAGCAGCTTGGGGGGCGCGGACAATGAGCAGTTCTTC
TRBD2,TRBV7-3,-,TRBJ2-1,CASSRQGGGANEQFF,TGTGCCAGCAGCCGACAGGGCGGGGGGGCCAATGAGCAGTTCTTC
TRBD1,TRBV27,-,TRBJ2-7,CASRLYGTGGFYEQYF,TGTGCCAGCAGACTTTACGGGACAGGGGGTTTCTACGAGCAGTACTTC
-,TRBV18,few,TRBJ1-1,CASSKAERTEAFF,TGTGCCAGCTCAAAAGCGGAGAGGACTGAAGCTTTCTTT
-,TRBV2,-,TRBJ2-7,CASNGNEQYF,TGTGCCAGCAATGGTAACGAGCAGTACTTC
-,TRBV10-3,-,TRBJ2-7,CAISVTYHEQYF,TGTGCCATCAGCGTCACTTACCACGAGCAGTACTTC
-,TRBV19,-,TRBJ1-5,CASSIRGNQPQHF,TGTGCCAGTAGTATAAGGGGCAATCAGCCCCAGCATTTT
-,TRBV11-3,-,TRBJ1-1,CASSLGGSMNTEAFF,TGTGCCAGCAGCTTAGGTGGCAGCATGAACACTGAAGCTTTCTTT
-,TRBV5-1,-,TRBJ2-6,CASKTGAGANVLTF,TGCGCCAGTAAGACAGGTGCCGGGGCCAACGTCCTGACTTTC
TRBD2,TRBV6-4,-,TRBJ2-3,CASATSGNSDTQYF,TGTGCCAGCGCGACTAGCGGGAATTCAGATACGCAGTATTTT
TRBD2,TRBV10-1,-,TRBJ2-7,CASSGGSGRKYEQYF,TGCGCCAGCAGTGGAGGTAGCGGGAGGAAGTACGAGCAGTACTTC
TRBD2,TRBV5-1,-,TRBJ2-7,CASSFGTAGDEQYF,TGCGCCAGCAGCTTTGGAACAGCGGGGGACGAGCAGTACTTC
-,TRBV21-1,-,TRBJ1-1,CASSTSGEGLDAFF,TGTGCCAGCAGCACCTCAGGGGAAGGGTTGGACGCTTTCTTT
-,TRBV11-3,-,TRBJ2-7,CASSLGRTDEQYF,TGTGCCAGCAGCTTAGGCCGGACAGACGAGCAGTACTTC
-,TRBV7-2,-,TRBJ2-5,CASSLKTGRETQYF,TGTGCCAGCAGCTTAAAAACAGGGCGGGAGACCCAGTACTTC
-,TRBV28,-,TRBJ1-1,CASRSGVATEAFF,TGTGCCAGCAGATCCGGTGTCGCCACTGAAGCTTTCTTT
TRBD2,TRBV7-9,-,TRBJ2-1,CASSLALAREAGGEQFF,TGTGCCAGCAGCTTAGCTCTAGCCCGGGAGGCCGGAGGTGAGCAGTTCTTC
-,TRBV28,few,TRBJ1-2,CASEGRSYGYTF,TGTGCCAGCGAAGGGAGGTCCTATGGCTACACCTTC
-,TRBV9,-,TRBJ1-2,CASSVGYRAAVGSYGYTF,TGTGCCAGCAGCGTAGGGTATAGGGCCGCCGTCGGGAGTTATGGCTACACCTTC
TRBD2,TRBV5-1,once,TRBJ2-1,CASSLSGSHNEQFF,TGCGCCAGCAGCCTTAGCGGGAGCCACAATGAGCAGTTCTTC
TRBD2,TRBV7-9,-,TRBJ2-3,CAYKEGLAGVRDTQYF,TGTGCCTATAAAGAGGGGCTAGCGGGAGTTCGTGATACGCAGTATTTT
TRBD2,TRBV19,-,TRBJ2-5,CASSSLAGEETQYF,TGTGCCAGTAGTAGTCTAGCGGGGGAAGAGACCCAGTACTTC
-,TRBV19,once,TRBJ2-5,CAVGRETQYF,TGTGCCGTTGGGCGAGAGACCCAGTACTTC
-,TRBV20-1,-,TRBJ2-1,CSASSKNEQFF,TGCAGTGCTAGCTCCAAAAATGAGCAGTTCTTC
-,TRBV4-1,once,TRBJ2-7,CASSQEGSVIYEQYF,TGCGCCAGCAGCCAAGAAGGCAGCGTTATCTACGAGCAGTACTTC
-,TRBV19,few,TRBJ1-5,CASSIRQGEQPQHF,TGTGCCAGTAGTATCCGCCAGGGTGAACAGCCCCAGCATTTT
-,TRBV29-1,-,TRBJ1-2,CSVWGGWDYGYTF,TGCAGCGTTTGGGGGGGATGGGACTATGGCTACACCTTC
-,TRBV7-2,-,TRBJ2-1,CASSLGAAYNEQFF,TGTGCCAGCAGCTTAGGGGCAGCCTACAATGAGCAGTTCTTC
-,TRBV28,-,TRBJ1-4,CASSSPDRATNEKLFF,TGTGCCAGCAGTTCCCCGGACAGAGCAACTAATGAAAAACTGTTTTTT
-,TRBV7-9,-,TRBJ1-4,CASSSDRTTNEKLFF,TGTGCCAGCAGCTCTGACAGGACAACTAATGAAAAACTGTTTTTT
TRBD1,TRBV4-2,-,TRBJ1-3,CASSQALGTGDFSGNTIYF,TGTGCCAGCAGCCAAGCTCTGGGGACAGGGGACTTCTCTGGAAACACCATATATTTT
TRBD1,TRBV7-6,-,TRBJ2-3,CASSVRQGSDTQYF,TGTGCCAGCAGCGTGAGACAGGGATCGGATACGCAGTATTTT
-,TRBV11-2,-,TRBJ1-6,CASSPWGRTDNSPLHF,TGTGCCAGCAGCCCTTGGGGGCGCACTGATAATTCACCCCTCCACTTT
-,TRBV14,once,TRBJ2-5,CASSQEGGLPGETQYF,TGTGCCAGCAGCCAAGAAGGGGGACTGCCCGGAGAGACCCAGTACTTC
-,TRBV18,-,TRBJ1-3,CASSPTVYSAGNTIYF,TGTGCCAGCTCACCGACCGTATACTCTGCGGGAAACACCATATATTTT
TRBD2,TRBV4-1,-,TRBJ2-3,CASSLRTSGGDTQYF,TGCGCCAGCAGCTTACGGACTAGCGGGGGGGATACGCAGTATTTT
TRBD1,TRBV5-1,-,TRBJ2-3,CASSSGQVFTDTQYF,TGCGCCAGCAGCTCGGGACAGGTATTCACAGATACGCAGTATTTT
-,TRBV6-5,-,TRBJ2-3,CASSYSGGRADTQYF,TGTGCCAGCAGTTACTCAGGGGGGCGGGCAGATACGCAGTATTTT
TRBD2,TRBV5-4,-,TRBJ2-3,CASSLGTSRSRDTQYF,TGTGCCAGCAGCTTGGGGACTAGCAGATCCCGGGATACGCAGTATTTT
-,TRBV6-4,-,TRBJ2-2,CASRTQTNTGELFF,TGTGCCTCCCGGACCCAAACGAACACCGGGGAGCTGTTTTTT
-,TRBV5-1,-,TRBJ2-3,CASSLHTSNGPTDTQYF,TGCGCCAGCAGCCTACATACTAGCAACGGGCCCACAGATACGCAGTATTTT
-,TRBV28,-,TRBJ2-3,CASSWQMHTDTQYF,TGTGCCAGCAGTTGGCAGATGCACACAGATACGCAGTATTTT
TRBD2,TRBV14,-,TRBJ2-3,CASSQDEFSGRATDTQYF,TGTGCCAGCAGCCAAGACGAGTTTAGCGGGAGGGCCACAGATACGCAGTATTTT
TRBD2,TRBV7-2,-,TRBJ2-1,CASSRGTSGRLNEQFF,TGTGCCAGCAGCCGTGGCACTAGCGGGAGGCTCAATGAGCAGTTCTTC
-,TRBV12-5,-,TRBJ1-2,CASGLVPYPDTSVYGYTF,TGTGCTAGTGGTTTGGTACCTTACCCTGACACGTCCGTTTATGGCTACACCTTC
TRBD1,TRBV7-8,-,TRBJ2-2,CASSRLPGQGVTGELFF,TGTGCCAGCAGTCGTTTGCCGGGACAGGGGGTGACCGGGGAGCTGTTTTTT
-,TRBV5-6,once,TRBJ2-3,CASSLGTRTDTQYF,TGTGCCAGCAGCCTAGGGACCCGCACAGATACGCAGTATTTT